This is a list of T cell receptor beta chains from one sample in a study of blood T cell repertoires in COVID-19. The assay was immunoSEQ multiplex PCR, and TCRdb's table has in-frame clones only and misses some. Here the sample spans tens of thousands of clones, less than 80% being singletons. Sequenced: peripheral blood. These TCRs come from a man in his 60s with active or convalescent COVID-19. Each CDR3 is given with its conserved first and last residue. The D gene is left open where the match is weak. Only part of the rows carry a size: once, few, many, or a class if the clone is expanded.

clone size: .; D gene: .; J gene: TRBJ1-1; CDR3 length: 13; V gene: TRBV10-3; CDR3 protein: CAIGNSGGTEAFF; CDR3 DNA: TGTGCCATCGGAAACTCTGGGGGGACTGAAGCTTTCTTT
clone size: .; D gene: TRBD2; J gene: TRBJ2-3; CDR3 length: 15; V gene: TRBV27; CDR3 protein: CASRYRSGGLDTQYF; CDR3 DNA: TGTGCCAGCAGATATCGAAGCGGGGGACTAGATACGCAGTATTTT
clone size: .; D gene: TRBD1; J gene: TRBJ1-6; CDR3 length: 17; V gene: TRBV4-2; CDR3 protein: CASSQSFGQVYNSPLHF; CDR3 DNA: TGTGCCAGCAGCCAGAGCTTCGGACAGGTCTATAATTCACCCCTCCACTTT
clone size: .; D gene: TRBD1; J gene: TRBJ1-4; CDR3 length: 13; V gene: TRBV5-1; CDR3 protein: CASRDSNNEKLFF; CDR3 DNA: TGCGCCAGCCGGGACAGTAATAATGAAAAACTGTTTTTT
clone size: few; D gene: .; J gene: TRBJ1-4; CDR3 length: 14; V gene: TRBV5-1; CDR3 protein: CASSQGQSNEKLFF; CDR3 DNA: TGCGCCAGCAGCCAGGGACAAAGTAATGAAAAACTGTTTTTT
clone size: .; D gene: .; J gene: TRBJ1-4; CDR3 length: 13; V gene: TRBV30; CDR3 protein: CAYSRGTNEKLFF; CDR3 DNA: TGTGCCTACTCAAGGGGGACTAATGAAAAACTGTTTTTT
clone size: .; D gene: .; J gene: TRBJ2-7; CDR3 length: 14; V gene: TRBV9; CDR3 protein: CASSVASQGSEQYF; CDR3 DNA: TGTGCCAGCAGCGTAGCTTCCCAGGGAAGCGAGCAGTACTTC
clone size: few; D gene: TRBD1; J gene: TRBJ1-5; CDR3 length: 17; V gene: TRBV28; CDR3 protein: CASSSRTGGYSNQPQHF; CDR3 DNA: TGTGCCAGCAGTTCCAGGACAGGTGGATATAGCAATCAGCCCCAGCATTTT
clone size: few; D gene: .; J gene: TRBJ2-5; CDR3 length: 12; V gene: TRBV4-1; CDR3 protein: CASSPTGETQYF; CDR3 DNA: TGCGCCAGCAGCCCGACAGGAGAGACCCAGTACTTC
clone size: .; D gene: TRBD1; J gene: TRBJ1-3; CDR3 length: 13; V gene: TRBV18; CDR3 protein: CASSPGQGDTIYF; CDR3 DNA: TGTGCCAGCTCACCAGGACAGGGGGACACCATATATTTT
clone size: .; D gene: TRBD1; J gene: TRBJ1-1; CDR3 length: 15; V gene: TRBV4-1; CDR3 protein: CASSQRTGLRTEAFF; CDR3 DNA: TGCGCCAGCAGCCAACGGACAGGGTTGCGCACTGAAGCTTTCTTT
clone size: .; D gene: .; J gene: TRBJ2-2; CDR3 length: 15; V gene: TRBV3-1/TRBV3-2; CDR3 protein: CASIGGGSNTGELFF; CDR3 DNA: TGTGCCAGCATTGGTGGGGGCTCGAACACCGGGGAGCTGTTTTTT
clone size: .; D gene: TRBD1; J gene: TRBJ1-4; CDR3 length: 15; V gene: TRBV19; CDR3 protein: CASSIDAQGDEKLFF; CDR3 DNA: TGTGCCAGTAGTATAGATGCACAGGGGGATGAAAAACTGTTTTTT
clone size: .; D gene: TRBD2; J gene: TRBJ2-7; CDR3 length: 14; V gene: TRBV3-1/TRBV3-2; CDR3 protein: CASSQSPSGYEQYF; CDR3 DNA: TGTGCCAGCAGCCAGTCACCTAGCGGCTACGAGCAGTACTTC
clone size: .; D gene: .; J gene: TRBJ2-7; CDR3 length: 13; V gene: TRBV7-8; CDR3 protein: CASSLGSAVEQYF; CDR3 DNA: TGTGCCAGCAGCTTAGGGTCGGCGGTCGAGCAGTACTTC
clone size: .; D gene: TRBD1; J gene: TRBJ1-4; CDR3 length: 14; V gene: TRBV29-1; CDR3 protein: CSVGIGQGDEKLFF; CDR3 DNA: TGCAGCGTTGGTATTGGGCAGGGGGACGAAAAACTGTTTTTT
clone size: .; D gene: .; J gene: TRBJ1-1; CDR3 length: 13; V gene: TRBV6-5; CDR3 protein: CASTRQLNTEAFF; CDR3 DNA: TGTGCCAGCACTAGACAGCTGAACACTGAAGCTTTCTTT
clone size: many; D gene: TRBD2; J gene: TRBJ2-2; CDR3 length: 15; V gene: TRBV28; CDR3 protein: CASRPTSENTGELFF; CDR3 DNA: TGTGCCAGCAGGCCGACTAGCGAGAACACCGGGGAGCTGTTTTTT
clone size: .; D gene: TRBD1; J gene: TRBJ1-1; CDR3 length: 14; V gene: TRBV7-2; CDR3 protein: CASSLFQGDTEAFF; CDR3 DNA: TGTGCCAGCAGCTTATTTCAGGGGGACACTGAAGCTTTCTTT
clone size: .; D gene: .; J gene: TRBJ1-2; CDR3 length: 15; V gene: TRBV6-5; CDR3 protein: CASSYAQRPHYGYTF; CDR3 DNA: TGTGCCAGCAGTTACGCCCAGAGGCCGCACTATGGCTACACCTTC
clone size: once; D gene: .; J gene: TRBJ2-7; CDR3 length: 14; V gene: TRBV5-6; CDR3 protein: CASRSRSGGPEQYF; CDR3 DNA: TGTGCCAGCAGATCGAGGTCCGGGGGGCCCGAGCAGTACTTC
clone size: .; D gene: .; J gene: TRBJ2-5; CDR3 length: 12; V gene: TRBV18; CDR3 protein: CASSFQTETQYF; CDR3 DNA: TGTGCCAGCTCATTCCAAACTGAGACCCAGTACTTC
clone size: once; D gene: TRBD1; J gene: TRBJ2-7; CDR3 length: 14; V gene: TRBV28; CDR3 protein: CASKRTGSSYEQYF; CDR3 DNA: TGTGCCAGCAAAAGGACAGGGAGCTCCTACGAGCAGTACTTC
clone size: .; D gene: .; J gene: TRBJ1-2; CDR3 length: 13; V gene: TRBV28; CDR3 protein: CASSTGTPHGYTF; CDR3 DNA: TGTGCCAGTTCTACAGGTACCCCTCATGGCTACACCTTC
clone size: .; D gene: TRBD1; J gene: TRBJ2-3; CDR3 length: 14; V gene: TRBV10-3; CDR3 protein: CAISELTGVDTQYF; CDR3 DNA: TGTGCCATCAGTGAGCTGACAGGGGTAGATACGCAGTATTTT
clone size: .; D gene: .; J gene: TRBJ1-1; CDR3 length: 15; V gene: TRBV6-5; CDR3 protein: CASSLARGMNTEAFF; CDR3 DNA: TGTGCCAGCAGCTTGGCCAGGGGAATGAACACTGAAGCTTTCTTT
clone size: few; D gene: TRBD1; J gene: TRBJ2-7; CDR3 length: 15; V gene: TRBV5-5; CDR3 protein: CASSVTGISYYEQYF; CDR3 DNA: TGTGCCAGCAGCGTGACAGGGATCTCATACTACGAGCAGTACTTC
clone size: once; D gene: TRBD1; J gene: TRBJ1-1; CDR3 length: 14; V gene: TRBV6-5; CDR3 protein: CASSLTGENTEAFF; CDR3 DNA: TGTGCCAGCAGTTTGACAGGGGAGAACACTGAAGCTTTCTTT
clone size: .; D gene: TRBD2; J gene: TRBJ2-7; CDR3 length: 14; V gene: TRBV9; CDR3 protein: CASSASGANYEQYF; CDR3 DNA: TGTGCCAGCAGCGCTAGCGGGGCAAACTACGAGCAGTACTTC
clone size: .; D gene: .; J gene: TRBJ1-6; CDR3 length: 14; V gene: TRBV2; CDR3 protein: CASSVHRDGSPLHF; CDR3 DNA: TGTGCCAGCAGTGTTCACAGGGATGGTTCACCCCTCCACTTT
clone size: .; D gene: TRBD1; J gene: TRBJ1-2; CDR3 length: 15; V gene: TRBV28; CDR3 protein: CASMARTGVVSVYTF; CDR3 DNA: TGTGCCAGCATGGCACGCACAGGGGTTGTATCTGTCTACACCTTC
clone size: .; D gene: .; J gene: TRBJ2-2; CDR3 length: 14; V gene: TRBV5-1; CDR3 protein: CASSLGQPSGELFF; CDR3 DNA: TGCGCCAGCAGCCTAGGACAACCCTCCGGGGAGCTGTTTTTT
clone size: .; D gene: TRBD1; J gene: TRBJ1-2; CDR3 length: 16; V gene: TRBV7-9; CDR3 protein: CASSPQGDAAYYGYTF; CDR3 DNA: TGTGCCAGCAGCCCCCAGGGGGACGCGGCCTACTATGGCTACACCTTC
clone size: .; D gene: TRBD2; J gene: TRBJ2-3; CDR3 length: 14; V gene: TRBV28; CDR3 protein: CASAGGGVTDTQYF; CDR3 DNA: TGTGCCAGCGCGGGGGGGGGAGTCACAGATACGCAGTATTTT